This section outlines one TCR beta chain sequence together with its context. Its antigen is unknown. The source of the sample is a study of OX40 agonist ivuxolimab in advanced cancers. Turning to the study itself: Dose-escalation patients' cancers were hepatocellular carcinoma, melanoma, renal cell or head and neck cancer. General study points: Expanded clones tended on average to be more numerous among CD8+ T cells than CD4+.

The method was immunoSEQ multiplex PCR; TCRdb's version includes in-frame clones alone and lacks a portion of them. The sample contains 60,000 to 75,000 clones, roughly 89% of which appear only once. Sampling of blood occurred at baseline, cycle 4 day 1, and cycle 7 day 1. The sequence was obtained from an adult with an advanced solid tumor such as melanoma, head and neck, liver or kidney cancer. The material sequenced was CD4+ or CD8+ T cells sorted from blood, taken in a trial of the OX40 agonist ivuxolimab.

The DNA for the CDR3 is TGTGCCAGCAGCCGCCTTCCGGGACAGGGCCAAGAGACCCAGTACTTC. Protein sequence: CASSRLPGQGQETQYF. V gene TRBV13 combines with J gene TRBJ2-5; 9 positions match TRBD1. The CDR3 is made up of 16 amino acids. Germline lookup yields CDR1 PRHDT and CDR2 FYEKMQ (reference sequence). Trimming removed 5 bases from V and 1 base from J; junction bases left unmatched: 8.